A single sample is the source of the 28 T cell receptor beta chains below, sequenced in a study of cytomegalovirus exposure and HLA in healthy donors. The PCR was carried out with 60 Vbeta primers and 13 Jbeta primers. Repertoires were generated with immunoSEQ multiplex PCR, while TCRdb's copy carries only in-frame clones and drops some. Among 100,000 to 120,000 clones listed, more than 60% were seen once. Material for sequencing was PBMCs. The receptors come from a man aged 30 to 39 in good health and CMV-seronegative.

In the case of this clone: At one of its ends the junction is not consistent with the germline gene, which may arise from a read error. Distinct nucleotide sequences in the sample also encode this CDR3. The chain is built from TRBV6-5 and TRBJ2-6; weak D call: TRBD2 (6 bases). The CDR3 length is 15 residues. Germline V gene lookup returns CDR1 MNHEY and CDR2 SVGAGI. The CDR3 DNA sequence: TGTGCCAGCAGTTACGCAGGGACTGGGGCCAACGTCCTGACTTTT. Encoded protein: CASSYAGTGANVLTF.

The V and J genes are TRBV19 and TRBJ1-1, with a possible D match to TRBD1 (6 bases). Trimming shortened V by 8 bases and J by 4 bases, and 14 bases separated the two germline ends. Germline CDR1 reads LNHDA; CDR2 reads SQIVND (reference sequence). The CDR3 extends over 13 amino acids. The DNA for the CDR3 is TGTGCCAGTGAACAGGGAGTTAGCACTGAAGCTTTCTTT. Translation: CASEQGVSTEAFF. The full variable domain, rest sourced from reference TRBV19 and TRBJ1-1, is DGGITQSPKYLFRKEGQNVTLSCEQNLNHDAMYWYRQDPGQGLRLIYYSQIVNDFQKGDIAEGYSVSREKKESFPLTVTSAQKNPTAFYLCASEQGVSTEAFFGQGTRLTVV.

This clone was observed a single time. The chain has TRBV10-3 and TRBJ2-2; D is possibly TRBD1 (6 bases). Per germline, CDR1 ENHRY and CDR2 SYGVKD. V dropped 6 bases and J dropped 6 bases, with 14 bases sitting between them. This CDR3 contains 14 residues. CDR3 sequence (DNA): TGTGCCATCAGGTTGACAGGTATCGCCGGGGAGCTGTTTTTT. Translation gives CAIRLTGIAGELFF.

This clone was picked up a small number of times. The chain has TRBV2 and TRBJ2-7; possible D gene TRBD2, 5 bases. This CDR3 contains 11 residues. Germline assignment: CDR1 SNHLY and CDR2 FYNNEI. V lost 1 base and J lost 9, with 7 bases in between. CDR3 coding DNA: TGTGCCAGCAGTGAAGAAGAGGGGCAGTACTTC. Amino acids: CASSEEEGQYF.

The rearrangement uses TRBV4-1 and TRBJ1-5; 10 positions agree with TRBD1. The CDR3 spans 15 residues. Trimming took 2 bases from V and 6 from J; bases not matched to a gene: 4. The germline V gene has CDR1 MGHRA and CDR2 YSYEKL. This chain's CDR3 is CASSQPGQGVQPQHF. DNA of the CDR3: TGCGCCAGCAGCCAACCTGGACAGGGGGTTCAGCCCCAGCATTTT.

The rearrangement uses TRBV10-1 and TRBJ2-5; 9 nucleotides align to TRBD1. V dropped 11 bases and J dropped 5; count of bases not matched to a gene: 15. Germline V gene data show CDR1 as WNHNN and CDR2 as SYGVQD (reference sequence). The CDR3 loop spans 15 amino acids. Here the CDR3 reads CAVRGGGTGQETQYF. In DNA form, the CDR3 reads TGCGCCGTACGTGGTGGAGGGACAGGGCAGGAGACCCAGTACTTC.

The chain couples TRBV27 to TRBJ1-5, with D uncertain. Germline loops: CDR1 MNHEY, CDR2 SMNVEV (reference sequence). The CDR3 sequence is 14 residues long. The V end lost 5 bases, the J end lost 5 bases, and 13 bases lay between the germline ends. The CDR3 nucleotides are TGTGCCAGCAGTCCCCTGGAGAACGATCAGCCCCAGCATTTT. This codes for CASSPLENDQPQHF.

Remarks on this clone: Other DNA sequences within the sample encode an identical CDR3. V usage is TRBV15 and J usage is TRBJ1-4, with D maybe TRBD1 (6 bases). Trimming took 0 bases from V and 4 from J, leaving 12 bases between them. The CDR3 has 16 amino acids. The V gene's germline CDR1 is LNHNV and CDR2 YYDKDF (reference sequence). CDR3 protein: CATSRDTLRGNEKLFF. Here the CDR3 DNA reads TGTGCCACCAGCAGAGACACCCTCAGGGGTAATGAAAAACTGTTTTTT.

V and J are TRBV10-3 and TRBJ1-1, with 7 bases matching TRBD1. CDR3 size: 13 residues. J lost 6 bases, V lost 7 bases, and 8 bases had no gene match. The germline gives CDR1 ENHRY, CDR2 SYGVKD. The CDR3 nucleotides read TGTGCCATCACCGCTCAGGGGGGTGCTGAAGCTTTCTTT. This sequence encodes CAITAQGGAEAFF.

This clone showed up just a few times. The V call is TRBV5-5, the J call TRBJ1-5; D perhaps matches TRBD1 (6 bases). The CDR3 totals 16 residues. Germline CDR1 reads SGHKS; CDR2 reads YYEKEE (reference sequence). Trimming took 0 bases from V and 4 from J, leaving 14 bases between them. The CDR3: CASSLVPPGENQPQHF. DNA for the CDR3: TGTGCCAGCAGCTTGGTTCCTCCAGGGGAAAATCAGCCCCAGCATTTT.

This clone was detected only once. The rearrangement links TRBV5-1 to TRBJ2-3; 8 positions agree with TRBD2. From germline, CDR1 is SGHRS and CDR2 YFSETQ. This CDR3 is 17 amino acids long. After removal of 0 bases from V and 6 bases from J, the junction contained 12 bases not matched to a gene. CDR3 DNA: TGCGCCAGCAGCTTGGGGTGGGGTAGCGGGGCTCGGGATACGCAGTATTTT. Translation: CASSLGWGSGARDTQYF.

The chain has TRBV6-1 and TRBJ2-3, with D perhaps matching TRBD2 (5 bases). CDR3 length: 15 amino acids. The germline V gene encodes CDR1 MNHNS and CDR2 SASEGT. V was trimmed by 4 bases and J by 2 bases, leaving 13 bases between them. The CDR3 DNA follows: TGTGCCAGCAGTGGGGTCGGGATAAACACAGATACGCAGTATTTT. Protein sequence: CASSGVGINTDTQYF.

The chain couples TRBV14 to TRBJ1-2, with 9 bases lining up with TRBD1. The V gene's germline CDR1 is SGHDN and CDR2 FVKESK. The V and J ends lost 2 bases and 3 bases, in that order; junction bases with no gene match: 7. The CDR3 is 16 amino acids. CDR3 residues: CASSQKRDRVDYGYTF. DNA of the CDR3: TGTGCCAGCAGCCAAAAAAGGGACAGGGTAGACTATGGCTACACCTTC.

This chain links TRBV7-8 with TRBJ1-2; D is undetermined. Trimming took 1 base from V and 10 from J, leaving 19 bases between them. Germline loops: CDR1 SGHVS, CDR2 FQNEAQ. The CDR3 has 15 residues. The CDR3 DNA is TGTGCCAGCAGCTTAGAAAGGAGCTCCGGCGGGTACTACACCTTC. Its protein product is CASSLERSSGGYYTF.

This chain uses TRBV7-2 with TRBJ1-1, with D possibly being TRBD1 (6 bases). V was cut by 2 bases and J by 6 bases, with 16 bases left in between. This CDR3 comprises 15 residues. CDR1 is SGHTA, CDR2 FQGNSA, per germline. CDR3 nucleotides: TGTGCCAGCAGCTTAACTGGGGGCTCGGGCGCTGAAGCTTTCTTT. It yields the protein CASSLTGGSGAEAFF.

The V gene is TRBV4-3, the J gene TRBJ1-4, with 9 bases fitting TRBD1. The germline V gene has CDR1 LGHNA and CDR2 YSLEER. V gave up 3 bases and J gave up 0 bases; unmatched junction bases: 8. The CDR3 consists of 18 residues. For the CDR3, the DNA is TGCGCCAGCAGCCAGGCCGGGGGACAGGGCCCAACTAATGAAAAACTGTTTTTT. Encoded protein: CASSQAGGQGPTNEKLFF.

The V gene is TRBV5-1, the J gene TRBJ2-5; D is perhaps TRBD2 (7 bases). The germline V gene encodes CDR1 SGHRS and CDR2 YFSETQ. This CDR3 region has 16 residues. The germline V and J ends were trimmed by 4 bases and 5 bases, with 21 bases remaining between them. CDR3 DNA sequence: TGCGCCAGCAGCGTGAGTACCGGGACTACAGGGGAGACCCAGTACTTC. This encodes CASSVSTGTTGETQYF.

This rearrangement joins TRBV28 to TRBJ1-2, with TRBD1 matching over 9 bases. The germline V gene has CDR1 MDHEN and CDR2 SYDVKM. The CDR3 covers 20 residues. Trimming at V came to 5 bases and at J to 4 bases, leaving 23 bases not matched to a gene. The CDR3 loop is CASSDPTRDRVAAGGYGYTF. The CDR3 DNA reads TGTGCCAGCAGTGACCCAACCCGGGACAGGGTAGCCGCTGGGGGCTATGGCTACACCTTC.

The chain carries TRBV30 and TRBJ2-5, with 9 bases that match TRBD2. The germline V gene encodes CDR1 GTSNPN and CDR2 SVGIG (reference sequence). This CDR3 is 14 amino acids long. The V and J ends lost 3 bases and 4 bases, in that order; junction bases with no gene match: 6. The CDR3 nucleotides read TGTGCCTGGAGAGGGCGGGGGGGACCAGAGACCCAGTACTTC. It yields the protein CAWRGRGGPETQYF. Combining the CDR3 with reference TRBV30 and TRBJ2-5 gives the whole variable domain SQTIHQWPATLVQPVGSPLSLECTVEGTSNPNLYWYRQAAGRGLQLLFYSVGIGQISSEVPQNLSASRPQDRQFILSSKKLLLSDSGFYLCAWRGRGGPETQYFGPGTRLLVL.

This chain joins TRBV9 and TRBJ2-1; 12 bases match TRBD2. Trimming at V came to 4 bases and at J to 3 bases, leaving 2 bases not matched to a gene. Germline values: CDR1 SGDLS, CDR2 YYNGEE. The CDR3 extends over 15 amino acids. The CDR3 nucleotides are TGTGCCAGCAGCCTGGGACTAGCGGGCTACAATGAGCAGTTCTTC. It encodes CASSLGLAGYNEQFF.

V gene TRBV18 combines with J gene TRBJ1-2; D perhaps matches TRBD1 (5 bases). V was shortened by 3 bases and J by 4 bases, with 12 bases between the two germline ends. The CDR3 contains 14 residues. Germline CDR1 and CDR2: KGHSH and LQKENI. The CDR3 DNA is TGTGCCAGCTCACCTGAGGGGACTGGCTATGGCTACACCTTC. Encoded protein: CASSPEGTGYGYTF. Full variable domain (remainder filled in from reference TRBV18 and TRBJ1-2): NAGVMQNPRHLVRRRGQEARLRCSPMKGHSHVYWYRQLPEEGLKFMVYLQKENIIDESGMPKERFSAEFPKEGPSILRIQQVVRGDSAAYFCASSPEGTGYGYTFGSGTRLTVV.

The DNA for the CDR3 is TGTGCCTGGAACCCAGTTAACTATGGCTACACCTTC. Its translation is CAWNPVNYGYTF. V is TRBV30 and J is TRBJ1-2; no clear D gene. Trimming shortened V by 4 bases and J by 1 base, and 7 bases separated the two germline ends. There are 12 residues in the CDR3. CDR1 and CDR2 from the germline V gene are GTSNPN and SVGIG (reference sequence).

The V call is TRBV10-3, the J call TRBJ2-3, with 9 bases fitting TRBD2. Germline CDR1 reads ENHRY; CDR2 reads SYGVKD. J was trimmed by 5 bases and V by 2 bases; bases with no gene match: 5. The CDR3 has 15 residues. DNA of the CDR3: TGTGCCATCAGTGAGCTAGCGGGGAGAGGAGATACGCAGTATTTT. Translating it yields CAISELAGRGDTQYF.

This rearrangement joins TRBV7-3 to TRBJ2-1, with unresolved D. The CDR3 has 15 amino acids. Deletions cut 5 bases from V and 2 bases from J, with 13 bases between. Germline values: CDR1 SGHTA, CDR2 FQGTGA. CDR3 in amino acids: CASSPPGAAYNEQFF. In DNA form, the CDR3 reads TGTGCCAGCAGCCCCCCAGGCGCAGCCTACAATGAGCAGTTCTTC. Combining the CDR3 with reference TRBV7-3 and TRBJ2-1 gives the whole variable domain GAGVSQTPSNKVTEKGKYVELRCDPISGHTALYWYRQSLGQGPEFLIYFQGTGAADDSGLPNDRFFAVRPEGSVSTLKIQRTERGDSAVYLCASSPPGAAYNEQFFGPGTRLTVL.

V gene TRBV7-9 combines with J gene TRBJ2-7; D might be TRBD1 (6 bases). V was cut by 3 bases and J by 6 bases, with 15 bases left in between. Looked up from germline, CDR1 is SEHNR and CDR2 is FQNEAQ (reference sequence). This CDR3 comprises 14 residues. This chain's CDR3 is CASSFSQGNAEQYF. The CDR3 coding sequence is TGTGCCAGCAGCTTCTCCCAGGGGAACGCCGAGCAGTACTTC.

The chain employs TRBV4-2 and TRBJ2-2, with D hard to call. V lost 0 bases, J lost 6 bases, and 11 bases lay in between. The CDR3 consists of 15 residues. In germline, CDR1 is LGHNA, CDR2 YNFKEQ. The CDR3 loop is CASSQEQARAGELFF. In DNA form, the CDR3 reads TGTGCCAGCAGCCAAGAACAAGCTCGGGCCGGGGAGCTGTTTTTT.

The chain has TRBV7-8 and TRBJ1-1; D uncertain. CDR1 is SGHVS, CDR2 FQNEAQ, per germline. V gave up 4 bases and J gave up 3 bases, with 9 bases separating them. This CDR3 has 13 residues. CDR3 sequence (DNA): TGTGCCAGCAGCTCCCGCCGGGACACTGAAGCTTTCTTT. It specifies CASSSRRDTEAFF. Looking up the rest from reference TRBV7-8 and TRBJ1-1 gives the full variable domain: GAGVSQSPRYKVAKRGQDVALRCDPISGHVSLFWYQQALGQGPEFLTYFQNEAQLDKSGLPSDRFFAERPEGSVSTLKIQRTQQEDSAVYLCASSSRRDTEAFFGQGTRLTVV.

The CDR3 reads CASSPGTGAEAFF. The CDR3 DNA reads as TGTGCCAGCAGCCCCGGGACAGGGGCAGAAGCTTTCTTT. The chain has TRBV7-9 and TRBJ1-1; 10 bases fit TRBD1. J lost 8 bases, V lost 5 bases, and 5 bases had no gene match. Germline CDR1 SEHNR, CDR2 FQNEAQ (reference sequence). There are 13 residues in the CDR3.